This is a list of T cell receptor beta chains from one sample in a study of blood T cell repertoires in COVID-19. The assay was immunoSEQ multiplex PCR, and TCRdb's table has in-frame clones only and misses some. The sample holds fewer than 350,000 clones, approximately 83% seen once. Sequences were obtained from PBMCs or T cells enriched from blood (not recorded which). The origin of the receptors is a middle-aged woman with acute COVID-19. The CDR3 runs from the conserved cysteine through the conserved F or W. A D gene is named only where the DNA matches it firmly. Only part of the rows carry a size: once, few, many, or a class if the clone is expanded.

NA	TRBJ1-2	TRBV27	NA	CASSLEPGVGGYTF	TGTGCCAGCAGTTTGGAACCAGGGGTGGGTGGCTACACCTTC
NA	TRBJ1-1	TRBV14	NA	CASSQVTGSTEAFF	TGTGCCAGCAGCCAAGTCACAGGGTCCACTGAAGCTTTCTTT
TRBD1	TRBJ2-2	TRBV18	NA	CASSDRGVSGELFF	TGTGCCAGCTCAGACAGGGGTGTCTCCGGGGAGCTGTTTTTT
NA	TRBJ1-4	TRBV27	NA	CASSLLGVPNEKLFF	TGTGCCAGCAGTTTATTAGGGGTTCCTAATGAAAAACTGTTTTTT
TRBD1	TRBJ1-2	TRBV7-2	NA	CASRLNEGQGPYGYTF	TGTGCCAGCAGACTCAACGAGGGACAGGGCCCTTATGGCTACACCTTC
NA	TRBJ1-2	TRBV28	NA	CASSSPPNEPNYGYTF	TGTGCCAGCAGTTCCCCCCCAAACGAGCCTAACTATGGCTACACCTTC
TRBD2	TRBJ2-2	TRBV18	NA	CASSPPGLATATYTGELFF	TGTGCCAGCTCACCGCCGGGACTAGCGACCGCAACCTACACCGGGGAGCTGTTTTTT
NA	TRBJ2-2	TRBV18	few	CASSPRYRVLGELFF	TGTGCCAGCTCACCGCGGTATCGGGTACTCGGGGAGCTGTTTTTT
NA	TRBJ1-2	TRBV28	NA	CASSLRFSDGYTF	TGTGCCAGCAGTTTGCGGTTTTCGGATGGCTACACCTTC
TRBD2	TRBJ2-3	TRBV7-2	NA	CASSSGLAGGSDTQYF	TGTGCCAGCAGCTCCGGACTAGCGGGGGGGTCAGATACGCAGTATTTT
TRBD1	TRBJ1-4	TRBV18	NA	CASSQGQLATNEKLFF	TGTGCCAGCTCGCAGGGACAGCTAGCAACTAATGAAAAACTGTTTTTT
NA	TRBJ2-4	TRBV4-1	NA	CASSRGGDMAKNIQYF	TGCGCCAGCAGCAGGGGAGGCGATATGGCCAAAAACATTCAGTACTTC
NA	TRBJ2-2	TRBV25-1	NA	CASSDTPGSLFTGELFF	TGTGCCAGCAGTGACACCCCAGGGTCTCTGTTCACCGGGGAGCTGTTTTTT
TRBD2	TRBJ2-1	TRBV5-4	NA	CASSLSLAGGQFF	TGTGCCAGCAGCTTGAGCCTAGCGGGAGGGCAGTTCTTC
NA	TRBJ1-4	TRBV2	NA	CASSDGRGNEKLFF	TGTGCCAGCAGTGACGGGAGGGGGAATGAAAAACTGTTTTTT
TRBD2	TRBJ2-7	TRBV28	NA	CASSHPKGLAGYEQYF	TGTGCCAGCAGCCACCCAAAGGGTCTAGCGGGGTACGAGCAGTACTTC
TRBD1	TRBJ1-5	TRBV18	NA	CASSPTGGQPQHF	TGTGCCAGCTCACCCACAGGGGGTCAGCCCCAGCATTTT
NA	TRBJ1-5	TRBV5-1	NA	CASSPWGGDNQPQHF	TGCGCCAGCAGCCCCTGGGGAGGGGACAATCAGCCCCAGCATTTT
TRBD2	TRBJ2-5	TRBV28	NA	CASARLAEYQETQYF	TGTGCCAGCGCCCGACTAGCGGAGTACCAAGAGACCCAGTACTTC
NA	TRBJ1-5	TRBV18	NA	CASSPPPGWGAQHF	TGTGCCAGCTCACCACCTCCTGGGTGGGGGGCCCAGCATTTT
TRBD1	TRBJ2-6	TRBV2	NA	CASRAPGQGSSGANVLTF	TGTGCCAGCAGGGCACCAGGACAGGGAAGCTCTGGGGCCAACGTCCTGACTTTC
NA	TRBJ2-5	TRBV19	NA	CATRRGQETQYF	TGTGCCACGCGACGGGGTCAAGAGACCCAGTACTTC
TRBD1	TRBJ1-1	TRBV3-1/TRBV3-2	NA	CASSQTGVFAFF	TGTGCCAGCAGCCAAACAGGGGTGTTTGCTTTCTTT
NA	TRBJ1-1	TRBV7-8	NA	CASSLIEAATEAFF	TGTGCCAGCAGCTTAATAGAGGCAGCCACTGAAGCTTTCTTT
NA	TRBJ2-2	TRBV6-6	NA	CASRNRETSNTGELFF	TGTGCCAGCAGGAACAGGGAAACTTCGAACACCGGGGAGCTGTTTTTT
NA	TRBJ1-5	TRBV25-1	NA	CASSESGGPKAQHF	TGTGCCAGCAGTGAATCAGGAGGACCCAAGGCCCAGCATTTT
NA	TRBJ1-4	TRBV6-2/TRBV6-3	NA	CASSYSGGKLFF	TGTGCCAGCAGTTACTCCGGTGGAAAACTGTTTTTT
NA	TRBJ2-5	TRBV6-5	NA	CASSYSRDTRETQYF	TGTGCCAGCAGTTACTCGAGGGACACGAGGGAGACCCAGTACTTC
NA	TRBJ1-5	TRBV5-4	NA	CASSPGTGSNQPQHF	TGTGCCAGCAGCCCCGGAACAGGGAGCAATCAGCCCCAGCATTTT
NA	TRBJ1-4	TRBV5-5	NA	CASSLPRSATNEKLFF	TGTGCCAGCAGCTTACCCCGGAGTGCAACTAATGAAAAACTGTTTTTT
NA	TRBJ1-1	TRBV5-1	NA	CASSLALAVPEAFF	TGCGCCAGCAGCTTGGCCTTGGCAGTCCCCGAAGCTTTCTTT
NA	TRBJ1-1	TRBV19	NA	CASSREVYTEAFF	TGTGCCAGTAGTAGGGAGGTTTACACTGAAGCTTTCTTT
NA	TRBJ1-6	TRBV5-1	NA	CASSLTTQGNNSPLHF	TGCGCCAGCAGCTTGACTACACAGGGTAATAATTCACCCCTCCACTTT
NA	TRBJ2-1	TRBV10-3	NA	CATRGDTRQGEQFF	TGTGCCACCAGGGGGGACACTCGACAGGGTGAGCAGTTCTTC
NA	TRBJ2-5	TRBV7-2	NA	CASSLGFTGSSFETQYF	TGTGCCAGCAGCTTAGGGTTTACCGGGAGTTCGTTCGAGACCCAGTACTTC
TRBD1	TRBJ1-1	TRBV4-2	NA	CASSQGSYRGSAFF	TGTGCCAGCAGCCAAGGAAGTTACAGGGGGTCTGCTTTCTTT
NA	TRBJ1-6	TRBV19	few	CASSNGGFNSPLHF	TGTGCCAGTAGTAACGGGGGGTTTAATTCACCCCTCCACTTT
NA	TRBJ1-5	TRBV6-5	NA	CASSSRHNQPQHF	TGTGCCAGCAGTTCAAGACACAATCAGCCCCAGCATTTT
TRBD1	TRBJ2-5	TRBV6-6	NA	CASSYGGTGTSATQYF	TGTGCCAGCAGTTACGGGGGGACAGGGACGTCGGCGACCCAGTACTTC
NA	TRBJ2-2	TRBV14	NA	CASSQDGASRGTGELFF	TGTGCCAGCAGCCAAGATGGGGCCTCCAGGGGCACCGGGGAGCTGTTTTTT
TRBD1	TRBJ1-6	TRBV7-9	NA	CASSPWTGPDSPLHF	TGTGCCAGCAGCCCCTGGACAGGGCCAGATTCACCCCTCCACTTT
TRBD2	TRBJ2-1	TRBV9	NA	CASSVSSGGYNEQFF	TGTGCCAGCAGCGTAAGTAGCGGGGGGTACAATGAGCAGTTCTTC
NA	TRBJ1-1	TRBV28	NA	CASSLNRNTEAFF	TGTGCCAGCAGTTTAAACAGGAACACTGAAGCTTTCTTT
TRBD2	TRBJ2-3	TRBV5-1	NA	CASSDWTSGGGDLGTDTQYF	TGCGCCAGCAGCGATTGGACTAGCGGGGGAGGGGATCTGGGCACAGATACGCAGTATTTT
NA	TRBJ1-6	TRBV11-2	NA	CASSMDTYNSPLHF	TGTGCCAGCAGCATGGACACTTATAATTCACCCCTCCACTTT
NA	TRBJ1-1	TRBV11-3	NA	CASSQGMNTEAFF	TGTGCCAGCAGTCAGGGGATGAACACTGAAGCTTTCTTT
NA	TRBJ1-5	TRBV2	NA	CASSESRALNQPQHF	TGTGCCAGCAGTGAAAGCAGGGCCCTCAATCAGCCCCAGCATTTT
NA	TRBJ2-1	TRBV28	NA	CASSFAGSYNEQFF	TGTGCCAGCAGTTTTGCCGGGTCCTACAATGAGCAGTTCTTC
TRBD1	TRBJ1-5	TRBV4-2	NA	CASSQVESGGSGPQHF	TGTGCCAGCAGCCAAGTAGAGTCAGGGGGATCTGGGCCCCAGCATTTT
TRBD1	TRBJ1-4	TRBV11-2	NA	CASTRTGGLYEKLFF	TGTGCCAGCACACGGACAGGGGGCTTGTATGAAAAACTGTTTTTT